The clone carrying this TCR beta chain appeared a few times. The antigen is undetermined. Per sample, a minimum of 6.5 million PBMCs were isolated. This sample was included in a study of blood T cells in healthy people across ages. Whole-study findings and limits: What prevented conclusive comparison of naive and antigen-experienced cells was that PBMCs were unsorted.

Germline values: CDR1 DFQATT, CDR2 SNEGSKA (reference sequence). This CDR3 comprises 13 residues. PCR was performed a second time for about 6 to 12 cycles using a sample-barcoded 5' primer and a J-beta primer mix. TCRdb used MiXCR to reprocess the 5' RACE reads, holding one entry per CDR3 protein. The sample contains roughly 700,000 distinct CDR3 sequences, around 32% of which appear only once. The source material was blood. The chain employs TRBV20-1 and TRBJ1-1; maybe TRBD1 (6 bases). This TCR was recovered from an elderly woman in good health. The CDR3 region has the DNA TGCAGAGGAGTGGCGGACAGGAACACTGAAGCTTTCTTT. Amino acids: CRGVADRNTEAFF.